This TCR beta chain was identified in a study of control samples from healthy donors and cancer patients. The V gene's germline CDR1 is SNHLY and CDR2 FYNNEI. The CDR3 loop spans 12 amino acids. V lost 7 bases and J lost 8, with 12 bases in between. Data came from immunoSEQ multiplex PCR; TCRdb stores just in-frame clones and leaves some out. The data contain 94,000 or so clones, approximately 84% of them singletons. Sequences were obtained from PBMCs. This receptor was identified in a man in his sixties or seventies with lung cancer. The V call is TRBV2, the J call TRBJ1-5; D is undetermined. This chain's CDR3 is CASKGVGKPQHF. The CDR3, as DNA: TGTGCCAGCAAGGGAGTGGGGAAGCCCCAGCATTTT. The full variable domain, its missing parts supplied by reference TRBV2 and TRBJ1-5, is EPEVTQTPSHQVTQMGQEVILRCVPISNHLYFYWYRQILGQKVEFLVSFYNNEISEKSEIFDDQFSVERPDGSNFTLKIRSTKLEDSAMYFCASKGVGKPQHFGDGTRLSIL.